A single sample gave rise to the 29 T cell receptor beta chains below, sequenced in a study of blood T cells in healthy people across ages (dated by TCRdb to 2013 to 2016). The method was 5' RACE. The run used an Illumina HiSeq 2500. A second 7 to 11 cycle PCR used a sample-barcoded 5' primer and a J-beta primer mix. TCRdb reworked the public reads: Q25 trimming with fastp, MiXCR clone assembly, productive beta chains retained. Identical CDR3 proteins give one entry, which carries the most common genes and DNA. The sample has about 1.4 million distinct CDR3 sequences on record, 59% of them singletons. The leading ten clones occupy 6.7% of the sample. The sequenced sample was blood. The receptors were gathered from a man aged 18 to 29 in good health.

The genes are TRBV20-1 and TRBJ2-7; D might be TRBD1 or TRBD2, each matching 5 bases. TRBJ2-5 explains the end of the DNA better; the J call may be wrong. CDR1 and CDR2 (germline): DFQATT, SNEGSKA (reference sequence). This CDR3 is 14 amino acids long. The DNA for the CDR3 is TGCAGTGCTTATCCCCGGGACCCTCAAGAGACCCAGTACTTC. The encoded protein is CSAYPRDPQETQYF.

This clonotype has just one count. The gene calls are TRBV7-9 and TRBJ1-6; D call uncertain. Germline V gives CDR1 SEHNR, CDR2 FQNEAQ (reference sequence). This CDR3 region has 12 residues. The ends were cut back, 3 bases at V and 11 bases at J, with 8 bases in the middle. The chain's CDR3 is CASSLESAPLHF. CDR3 coding DNA: TGTGCCAGCAGCTTGGAGTCCGCACCCCTCCACTTT.

V and J are TRBV4-2 and TRBJ1-1; D is possibly TRBD1 (6 bases). The CDR3 has 17 amino acids. With 4 bases removed from V and 0 bases from J, the gap between germline ends came to 18 bases. Germline CDR1 is LGHNA and CDR2 is YNFKEQ. The CDR3 sequence: CASSPRTGGLMNTEAFF. The CDR3 bases are TGTGCCAGCAGCCCTAGGACGGGGGGCTTGATGAACACTGAAGCTTTCTTT.

The chain joins TRBV28 to TRBJ2-3; D is uncertain. CDR1 and CDR2 from the germline V gene are MDHEN and SYDVKM. Trimming took 8 bases from V and 6 from J, leaving 18 bases between them. The CDR3 totals 14 residues. The CDR3 DNA sequence: TGTGCCAGCGCGAGAAGGACGCTGGGGGATACGCAGTATTTT. Translated: CASARRTLGDTQYF.

The genes are TRBV4-1 and TRBJ2-1; the D gene is possibly TRBD2 (6 bases). Trimming took 7 bases from V and 3 from J, leaving 19 bases between them. Looked up from germline, CDR1 is MGHRA and CDR2 is YSYEKL. The CDR3 is made up of 16 amino acids. The chain's CDR3 is CASNQRTGGFYNEQFF. In DNA form, the CDR3 reads TGCGCCAGCAACCAGAGGACCGGGGGTTTCTACAATGAGCAGTTCTTC.

A single count supports this clonotype. The chain recombines TRBV4-1 with TRBJ2-1; tentatively, D is TRBD2 (6 bases). Judging by the DNA end, TRBJ2-7 fits better; the J call may be wrong. The germline gives CDR1 MGHRA, CDR2 YSYEKL. This CDR3 spans 17 amino acids. DNA for the CDR3: TGCGCCAGCAGCCAAGGACGTCGGGGGAGCTCCTACAATGAGCAGTACTTC. It specifies CASSQGRRGSSYNEQYF.

CDR3: CASSYEQGDNEKLFF. CDR3 nucleotide sequence: TGTGCCAGCAGCTACGAGCAGGGGGATAATGAAAAACTGTTTTTT. The chain is built from TRBV7-8 and TRBJ1-4; TRBD1 matches 7 bases. Germline CDR1 reads SGHVS; CDR2 reads FQNEAQ. V lost 4 bases to trimming and J lost 4 bases; unmatched junction nucleotides: 6. The CDR3 contains 15 residues.

V and J are TRBV5-1 and TRBJ2-3; 11 bases are a match to TRBD2. Trimming cost V 7 bases and J 4 bases; bases outside gene matches: 11. Germline CDR1 is SGHRS and CDR2 is YFSETQ. This CDR3 contains 16 residues. The CDR3 loop is CASAPTTSGASDTQYF. Here the CDR3 DNA reads TGCGCCAGCGCCCCCACGACTAGCGGGGCCTCAGATACGCAGTATTTT.

This chain uses TRBV20-1 with TRBJ1-2; 8 bases map to TRBD1. This CDR3 comprises 14 residues. V shed 0 bases and J 8 bases; nucleotides not matched to a gene: 8. Germline V gives CDR1 DFQATT, CDR2 SNEGSKA (reference sequence). CDR3 sequence: CSARDPTGVTGYTF. The CDR3 DNA follows: TGCAGTGCTAGAGATCCGACAGGGGTTACGGGCTACACCTTC.

J is TRBJ2-1 and V is TRBV14; the D gene is possibly TRBD1 (6 bases). CDR1 is SGHDN, CDR2 FVKESK, per germline. Trimming left V 0 bases short and J 1 base short, with 13 bases between. This CDR3 contains 17 residues. The CDR3 here is CASSQEGLQGSYNEQFF. DNA of the CDR3: TGTGCCAGCAGCCAAGAAGGGCTACAGGGTTCCTACAATGAGCAGTTCTTC.

The chain has TRBV4-3 and TRBJ2-1; D unclear. This CDR3 region has 13 residues. Trimming pared 4 bases from V and 5 bases from J, leaving 9 bases between. Germline CDR1 LGHNA, CDR2 YSLEER. CDR3 loop: CASSPPFDNEQFF. The CDR3 coding sequence is TGCGCCAGCAGCCCCCCGTTCGACAATGAGCAGTTCTTC.

This rearrangement joins TRBV7-8 to TRBJ2-3, with TRBD2 identical over 12 bases. V gave up 2 bases and J gave up 2 bases; unmatched junction bases: 8. The CDR3 length is 18 residues. Per germline, CDR1 SGHVS and CDR2 FQNEAQ. As DNA, the CDR3 is TGTGCCAGCAGCTTACCCCTAGCGGGAGGGCCCGACACAGATACGCAGTATTTT. Its protein product is CASSLPLAGGPDTDTQYF.

V usage is TRBV4-2 and J usage is TRBJ2-7; unclear D gene. Germline V gene lookup returns CDR1 LGHNA and CDR2 YNFKEQ. The CDR3 loop spans 11 amino acids. Trimming pared 5 bases from V and 7 bases from J, leaving 9 bases between. CDR3 amino acids: CASSSAREQYF. The CDR3 bases are TGTGCCAGCAGCTCTGCTCGGGAGCAGTACTTC.

The V and J genes are TRBV12-5 and TRBJ2-7; D is perhaps TRBD1 (5 bases). Looked up from germline, CDR1 is LGHNT and CDR2 is FRNRAP. The CDR3 consists of 14 residues. V lost 0 bases, J lost 2 bases, and 8 bases lay in between. DNA of the CDR3: TGTGCTAGTGGTTTGGTAGAGGACACCTACGAGCAGTACTTC. Its translation: CASGLVEDTYEQYF.

This chain's CDR3 is CSARSRDRYEQYF. The CDR3 coding sequence is TGCAGTGCTAGGAGCCGGGACAGATACGAGCAGTACTTC. The chain employs TRBV20-1 and TRBJ2-7, with 7 bases matching TRBD1. The germline V gene encodes CDR1 DFQATT and CDR2 SNEGSKA (reference sequence). The CDR3 extends over 13 amino acids. Germline trimming cut 3 bases from V and 4 bases from J; bases unmatched to any gene: 6.

Of note for this clonotype: Compared with germline, one end of the junction differs, possibly owing to a read error. The rearrangement uses TRBV10-3 and TRBJ2-7; possibly TRBD1 or TRBD2 for D (5 bases each). Germline loops: CDR1 ENHRY, CDR2 SYGVKD. The CDR3 has 14 residues. DNA of the CDR3: TGTACCATCAGTGAGCCTATGGACGGGGCGGGGCAGTACTTC. Translation gives CTISEPMDGAGQYF.

Only a few counts were recorded for this clonotype. V is TRBV3-1 and J is TRBJ1-2; no reliable D call. The V and J ends lost 0 bases and 4 bases respectively, with 6 bases between them. This CDR3 region has 13 residues. Germline V CDR1 and CDR2: LGHDT, YNNKEL (reference sequence). CDR3 residues: CASSQEYSYGYTF. The CDR3 DNA is TGTGCCAGCAGCCAAGAATATAGCTATGGCTACACCTTC.

Only a few counts were recorded for this clonotype. The chain is built from TRBV6-2 or TRBV6-3 and TRBJ2-3; the D gene could be TRBD1 or TRBD2 (6 bases each). The CDR3 totals 14 residues. Trimming removed 4 bases from V and 6 bases from J, with 14 bases in between. Germline V gives CDR1 MNHEY, CDR2 SVGEGT. CDR3 residues: CASSSRGLEDTQYF. CDR3 DNA: TGTGCCAGCAGTTCCCGGGGGCTGGAGGATACGCAGTATTTT.

This chain connects TRBV7-2 to TRBJ1-5, with D possibly TRBD1 on 5 matching bases. V was pared by 5 bases and J by 5 bases, with 10 bases between. The CDR3 runs to 13 residues. In germline, CDR1 is SGHTA, CDR2 FQGNSA. The CDR3 sequence: CASSTRDDQPQHF. The CDR3, as DNA: TGTGCCAGCAGCACCCGGGACGATCAGCCCCAGCATTTT.

The genes are TRBV10-3 and TRBJ2-7; D ambiguous. CDR1 and CDR2 from the germline V gene are ENHRY and SYGVKD. The CDR3 has 14 amino acids. Trimming removed 3 bases at V and 1 base at J, with 10 bases between. The CDR3: CAISDALGSYEQYF. CDR3 DNA: TGTGCCATCAGTGACGCATTGGGGTCCTACGAGCAGTACTTC.

The chain couples TRBV20-1 to TRBJ2-3; 7 bases map to TRBD1. Germline-derived CDR1 and CDR2 are DFQATT and SNEGSKA (reference sequence). This CDR3 spans 13 amino acids. V dropped 6 bases and J dropped 7; count of bases not matched to a gene: 10. DNA of the CDR3: TGCAGTGCGCATGACAGGGAGAGGAATACGCAGTATTTT. Amino acids: CSAHDRERNTQYF.

The chain recombines TRBV7-9 with TRBJ2-2; TRBD1 matches at 8 bases. The length of the CDR3 is 15 residues. J lost 1 base, V lost 3 bases, and 1 base had no gene match. Germline CDR1 reads SEHNR; CDR2 reads FQNEAQ (reference sequence). The CDR3 loop reads CASSFRGRNTGELFF. CDR3 nucleotides: TGTGCCAGCAGCTTCAGGGGGCGGAACACCGGGGAGCTGTTTTTT.

This chain connects TRBV12-3 or TRBV12-4 to TRBJ1-1, with TRBD1 as a possible D gene (6 bases). V was pared by 2 bases and J by 10 bases, with 11 bases between. The CDR3 runs 12 residues. Written as DNA, the CDR3 is TGTGCCAGCAGTTTAAGGGGGGTCGGAGCTTTCTTT. Protein sequence: CASSLRGVGAFF.

The gene calls are TRBV15 and TRBJ2-3; D might be TRBD1 (6 bases). The CDR3 sequence is 15 residues long. Trimming removed 5 bases from V and 6 bases from J, with 18 bases in between. Germline values: CDR1 LNHNV, CDR2 YYDKDF (reference sequence). The chain's CDR3 is CATSEGDTSQDTQYF. DNA of the CDR3: TGTGCCACCAGCGAGGGGGACACTTCACAGGATACGCAGTATTTT. Using reference TRBV15 and TRBJ2-3 for the parts outside the CDR3, the full variable domain is DAMVIQNPRYQVTQFGKPVTLSCSQTLNHNVMYWYQQKSSQAPKLLFHYYDKDFNNEADTPDNFQSRRPNTSFCFLDIRSPGLGDTAMYLCATSEGDTSQDTQYFGPGTRLTVL.

The chain carries TRBV4-1 and TRBJ1-5; 7 bases match TRBD1. CDR1 MGHRA and CDR2 YSYEKL come from the germline V gene. V lost 4 bases and J lost 5; bases outside the gene matches: 8. This CDR3 is built from 15 residues. CDR3 protein: CASSRLAGGDQPQHF. The CDR3 nucleotides are TGCGCCAGCAGCCGCCTGGCAGGGGGGGATCAGCCCCAGCATTTT.

The chain has TRBV4-1 and TRBJ1-6, with TRBD1 identical over 7 bases. Germline-derived CDR1 and CDR2 are MGHRA and YSYEKL. Trimming cost V 3 bases and J 13 bases; bases outside gene matches: 12. CDR3 length equals 15 residues. The CDR3 is CASSHGPTGASPLHF. The CDR3 DNA is TGCGCCAGCAGCCATGGACCCACAGGGGCATCGCCCCTCCACTTT.

This clonotype was observed a few times. This chain joins TRBV11-2 and TRBJ1-1, with a possible D match to TRBD1 (5 bases). Per the germline V gene, CDR1 is SGHAT and CDR2 is FQNNGV. With 2 bases removed from V and 0 bases from J, the gap between germline ends came to 10 bases. The CDR3 contains 15 residues. CDR3 in DNA: TGTGCCAGCAGCTTACTCAGGGTCATGAACACTGAAGCTTTCTTT. This sequence encodes CASSLLRVMNTEAFF.

In this sample, this clonotype turned up once. The V gene is TRBV14, the J gene TRBJ2-5; 11 positions match TRBD2. The CDR3 is 15 residues long. The ends lost 4 bases at V and 4 bases at J; junction bases unmatched: 5. Germline V gives CDR1 SGHDN, CDR2 FVKESK. CDR3 sequence (DNA): TGTGCCAGCAGCCGTCGACTAGCGGGGTTAGAGACCCAGTACTTC. Encoded protein: CASSRRLAGLETQYF.

This clonotype was recorded a few times. The chain links TRBV12-3 or TRBV12-4 to TRBJ2-7; 8 nucleotides line up with TRBD2. Trimming cost V 7 bases and J 2 bases; bases outside gene matches: 22. This CDR3 spans 19 amino acids. The CDR3 DNA reads TGTGCCAGCAACCTCCGCGCGGTTGGAGCGGGAGTCAGCACCTACGAGCAGTACTTC. Translated: CASNLRAVGAGVSTYEQYF.